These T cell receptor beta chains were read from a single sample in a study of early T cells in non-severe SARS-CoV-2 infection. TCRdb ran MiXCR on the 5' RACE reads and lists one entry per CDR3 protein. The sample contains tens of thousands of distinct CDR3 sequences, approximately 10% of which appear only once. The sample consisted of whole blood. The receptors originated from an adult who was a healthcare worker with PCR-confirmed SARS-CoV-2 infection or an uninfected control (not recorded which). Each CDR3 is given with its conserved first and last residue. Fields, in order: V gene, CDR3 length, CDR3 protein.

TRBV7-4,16,CASSPRPGPQPLEQYF
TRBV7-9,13,CASSFGGNEKLFF
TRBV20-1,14,CSAFLAEGKDEQYF
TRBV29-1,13,CSGWTGEVNEQFF
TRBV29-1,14,CSVEPPGIRGGYTF
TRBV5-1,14,CASSSGPTEDTQYF
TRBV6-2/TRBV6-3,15,CASIRQRSTNEKLFF
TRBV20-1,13,CSATESSNTEAFF
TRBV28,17,CASSLSGSALREYEQYF
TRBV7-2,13,CASSRGRTYEQYF
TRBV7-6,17,CASSTAAGTGGLNEQFF
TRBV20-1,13,CSATGASTDTQYF
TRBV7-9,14,CASSRTGILDEQYF